This is a list of T cell receptor beta chains from one sample in a study of shared clonotypes between healthy human individuals. TCRdb keeps only in-frame clones here, not all; method: immunoSEQ multiplex PCR. This sample has under 2.5 million clones, with 80% to 95% found just once. Sequencing input: naive CD4+ T cells from PBMCs. The receptors were gathered from a man aged 18 to 29 in good health. Some clones in this sample may be carry-over from other donors' samples. Both conserved end residues are part of each CDR3. D genes are given only for firm matches. Rows give clone size only sometimes, using once, few, many, or a class for an expanded clone.

length	size	V	D	J	DNA	CDR3
13	once	TRBV5-1	.	TRBJ1-2	TGCGCCAGCAGCTTGGTAAGAGACGGCGGCTACACCTTC	CASSLVRDGGYTF
13	.	TRBV6-5	.	TRBJ1-2	TGTGCCGCGCGATCGATTCCGGAGGGCGACTACACCTTC	CAARSIPEGDYTF
15	.	TRBV30	TRBD1	TRBJ1-4	TGTGCCTGGAGTGGACAGGGATCAACTAATGAAAAACTGTTTTTT	CAWSGQGSTNEKLFF
14	.	TRBV7-9	.	TRBJ2-5	TGTGCCAGCAGCTTAGCGGCAGGGGAAGAGACCCAGTACTTC	CASSLAAGEETQYF
15	.	TRBV5-6	.	TRBJ2-3	TGTGCCAGCAGCTTGGTTCGACTCCACACAGATACGCAGTATTTT	CASSLVRLHTDTQYF
15	.	TRBV19	.	TRBJ1-1	TGTGCCAGTAGTATTCACAAGACCGGAGGGCGAAGCTTTGGCTTT	CASSIHKTGGRSFGF
15	.	TRBV7-3	TRBD2	TRBJ2-5	TGTGCCAGCAGCAGGACTAGCGGGACACAAGAGACCCAGTACTTC	CASSRTSGTQETQYF
14	once	TRBV7-9	.	TRBJ1-6	TGTGCCAGCAGCCGGGGGCTTAATAATTCACCCCTCCACTTT	CASSRGLNNSPLHF
14	.	TRBV6-5	.	TRBJ1-1	TGTGCCAGCAGTATCAACAGCAGAAACACTGAAGCTTTCTTT	CASSINSRNTEAFF
14	.	TRBV30	.	TRBJ1-5	TGTGCCTGGAGCGAAGGGTCTAGCAATCAGCCCCAGCATTTT	CAWSEGSSNQPQHF
13	once	TRBV4-1	.	TRBJ2-1	TGCGCCAGCAGCCAGAGACAGAACAATGAGCAGTTCTTC	CASSQRQNNEQFF
11	.	TRBV2	TRBD1	TRBJ2-7	TGTGCCAGCAGGGGACAGGTCCAGCAGTACTTC	CASRGQVQQYF
15	once	TRBV7-9	TRBD2	TRBJ2-7	TGTGCCAGCAGCCCGCCCATACGGGAGGGATACGAGCAGTACTTC	CASSPPIREGYEQYF
14	.	TRBV2	.	TRBJ2-5	TGTGCCAGCAGTGAAATGCGGGCGCAAGAGACCCAGTACTTC	CASSEMRAQETQYF
16	.	TRBV4-3	TRBD1	TRBJ1-2	TGCGCCAGCAGCCAATTGGGACAGGGAGAGGGTGGTGGCTACACCTTC	CASSQLGQGEGGGYTF
13	.	TRBV30	.	TRBJ2-2	TGTGCCTGGAGTGGGATTAGCACCGGGGAGCTGTTTTTT	CAWSGISTGELFF
14	.	TRBV7-8	.	TRBJ2-7	TGTGCCAGCAGCGCCCGGGACGCAGCCGGGGAGCAGTACTTC	CASSARDAAGEQYF
19	.	TRBV19	TRBD2	TRBJ2-3	TGTGCCAGTAGTTCCCCGAAGGCTAGCGGAATCATGGGCACAGATACGCAGTATTTT	CASSSPKASGIMGTDTQYF
12	.	TRBV29-1	.	TRBJ2-1	TGCAGCGTTGGGTCGTGGGACGGGGAGCAGTTCTTC	CSVGSWDGEQFF
14	.	TRBV6-1	.	TRBJ1-2	TGTGCCAGCAGTGAAGTAATGTGGGGCTATGGCTACACCTTC	CASSEVMWGYGYTF
13	few	TRBV27	.	TRBJ2-7	TGTGCCAGCAGTGGAAGACAACCCTACGAGCAGTACTTC	CASSGRQPYEQYF
13	.	TRBV29-1	TRBD1	TRBJ2-5	TGCAGCGCAGGACAGGGAGTTCGAGAGACCCAGTACTTC	CSAGQGVRETQYF